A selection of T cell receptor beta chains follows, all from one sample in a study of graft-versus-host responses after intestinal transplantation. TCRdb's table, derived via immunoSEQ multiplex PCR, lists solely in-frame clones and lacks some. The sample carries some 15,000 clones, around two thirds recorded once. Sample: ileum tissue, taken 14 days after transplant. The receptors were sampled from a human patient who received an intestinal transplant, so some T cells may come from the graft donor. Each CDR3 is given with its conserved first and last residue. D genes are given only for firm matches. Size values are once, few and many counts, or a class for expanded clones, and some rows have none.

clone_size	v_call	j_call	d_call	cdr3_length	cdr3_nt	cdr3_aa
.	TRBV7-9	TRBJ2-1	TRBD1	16	TGTGCCAGCAGCAAGAATCAGGGGGCGTCTTACAATGAGCAGTTCTTC	CASSKNQGASYNEQFF
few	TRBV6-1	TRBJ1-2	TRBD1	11	TGTGCCAGCGGGACAGGGGATGGCTACACCTTC	CASGTGDGYTF
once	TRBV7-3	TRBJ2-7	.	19	TGTGCCAGCAGCTTTATAACAGGGAGCACCATTACGCAAAGTTACGAGCAGTACTTC	CASSFITGSTITQSYEQYF
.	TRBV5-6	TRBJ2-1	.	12	TGTGCCAGCAGTCTCGCAAGGGATGAGCAGTTCTTC	CASSLARDEQFF
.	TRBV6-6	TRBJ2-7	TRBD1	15	TGTGCCAGCAGTTACCCCGGACAGGGGAGCTACGAGCAGTACTTC	CASSYPGQGSYEQYF
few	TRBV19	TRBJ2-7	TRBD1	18	TGTGCCAGTAGTATAACGGTGGGGACAGGAGATAATCCCTACGAGCAGTACTTC	CASSITVGTGDNPYEQYF
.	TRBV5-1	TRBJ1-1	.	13	TGCGCCAGCAGCTCCGACGTTGTGGGGGAAGCTTTCTTT	CASSSDVVGEAFF
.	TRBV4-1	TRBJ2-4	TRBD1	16	TGCGCCAGCAGCCAGACCGGGACAGGGGGCAAAAACATTCAGTACTTC	CASSQTGTGGKNIQYF
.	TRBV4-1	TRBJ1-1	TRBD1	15	TGCGCCAGCAGCCAACGGGACAGGGGGAACACTGAAGCTTTCTTT	CASSQRDRGNTEAFF
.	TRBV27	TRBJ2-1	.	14	TGTGCCAGCAGTTTATCGAGGTCCTACAATGAGCAGTTCTTC	CASSLSRSYNEQFF
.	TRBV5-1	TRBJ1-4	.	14	TGCGCCAGCACCGAGATGGGGACAAATGAAAAACTGTTTTTT	CASTEMGTNEKLFF
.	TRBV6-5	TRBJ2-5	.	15	TGTGCCAGCAGTTACGTTTGGGGAGTCGAGGAGACCCAGTACTTC	CASSYVWGVEETQYF
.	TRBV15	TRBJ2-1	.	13	TGTGCCACCTCGGGGAGCTCCTACAATGAGCAGTTCTTC	CATSGSSYNEQFF
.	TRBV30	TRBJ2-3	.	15	TGTGCCTGGCGAAGGACAGAACTATTCGTGGATACGCAGTATTTT	CAWRRTELFVDTQYF
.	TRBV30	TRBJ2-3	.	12	TGTGCCTGGGGAGGGAGCACAGATACGCAGTATTTT	CAWGGSTDTQYF
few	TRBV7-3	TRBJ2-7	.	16	TGTGCCAGCAGCTTACGTCACTCCCCGACGTGGTACGAGCAGTACTTC	CASSLRHSPTWYEQYF
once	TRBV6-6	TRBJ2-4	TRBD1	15	TGTGCCAGCAGTTACCGAGGGACAGATAAAAACATTCAGTACTTC	CASSYRGTDKNIQYF
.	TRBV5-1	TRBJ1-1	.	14	TGCGCCAGCAGCTTGGCACAGGAGAACACTGAAGCTTTCTTT	CASSLAQENTEAFF
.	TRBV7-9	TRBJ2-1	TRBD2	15	TGTGCCAGCAGCTCAGGTGAAAGCGGGAGTAATGAGCAGTTCTTC	CASSSGESGSNEQFF
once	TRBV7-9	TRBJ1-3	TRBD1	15	TGTGCCAGCAGCCCCAGGGGGGGGACTGGAAACACCATATATTTT	CASSPRGGTGNTIYF
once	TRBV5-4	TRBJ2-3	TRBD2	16	TGTGCCAGCAGACCCGGACTAGCGGGAGGGACAGATACGCAGTATTTT	CASRPGLAGGTDTQYF
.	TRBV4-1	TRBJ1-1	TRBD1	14	TGCGCCAGCAGCCGTGGGACAGCGAACACTGAAGCTTTCTTT	CASSRGTANTEAFF
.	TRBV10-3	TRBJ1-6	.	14	TGTGCCATCAGGCCAGACACTAATAATTCACCCCTCCACTTT	CAIRPDTNNSPLHF
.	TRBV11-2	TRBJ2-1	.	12	TGTGCCAGCAGGACTACTAGTACTGAGCAGTTCTTC	CASRTTSTEQFF
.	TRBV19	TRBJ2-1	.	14	TGTGCCAGTAGTAGGCTATCAAGTACCGATGAGCAGTTCTTC	CASSRLSSTDEQFF
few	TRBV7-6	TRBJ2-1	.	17	TGTGCCAGCAGCTTGCACCAAGGGGGAGCGGGGATCAATGAGCAGTTCTTC	CASSLHQGGAGINEQFF
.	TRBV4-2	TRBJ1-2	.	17	TGTGCCAGCCAAAGATCCGGGGGTTCCTTATACGGATCTGGCTACACCTTC	CASQRSGGSLYGSGYTF
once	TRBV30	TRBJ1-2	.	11	TGTGCCTGGAGTGAATACTATGGCTACACCTTC	CAWSEYYGYTF
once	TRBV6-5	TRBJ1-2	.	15	TGTGCCAGCACTCAGCCCCCGACAGGCAACTATGGCTACACCTTC	CASTQPPTGNYGYTF
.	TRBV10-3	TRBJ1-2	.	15	TGTGCCATCATGGAGACGAGCTCACCTAACTATGGCTACACCTTC	CAIMETSSPNYGYTF
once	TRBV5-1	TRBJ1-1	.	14	TGCGCCAGCAACAAGGGGGGTTGGAACACTGAAGCTTTCTTT	CASNKGGWNTEAFF
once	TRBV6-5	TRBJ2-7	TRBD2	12	TGTGCCTGTGGAGCGGGAGACTACGAGCAGTACTTC	CACGAGDYEQYF
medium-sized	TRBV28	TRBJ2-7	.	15	TGTGCCAGCAGTTTACGTCTTGGGAATTCTTACGAGCAGTACTTC	CASSLRLGNSYEQYF
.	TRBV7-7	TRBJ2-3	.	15	TGTGCCAGCAGCTTAGGACTCGGTATCACAGATACGCAGTATTTT	CASSLGLGITDTQYF
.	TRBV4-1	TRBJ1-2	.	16	TGCGCCAGCAGTACAGGGCAGGGCCTCATTTCTTATGGCTACACCTTC	CASSTGQGLISYGYTF
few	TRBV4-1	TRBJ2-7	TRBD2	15	TGCGCCAGCAGCCAAGCGTCTAGCGGAACCTACGAGCAGTACTTC	CASSQASSGTYEQYF
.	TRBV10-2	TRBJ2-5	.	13	TGCGCCAGCAGTGAGTCAGGGAGGGAGACCCAGTACTTC	CASSESGRETQYF
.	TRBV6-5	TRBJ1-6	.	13	TGTGCCAGCAGTTACGAGTGGAATTCACCCCTCCACTTT	CASSYEWNSPLHF
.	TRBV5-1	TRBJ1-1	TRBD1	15	TGCGCCAGCAGCGGGACAGGATCCGTGAACACTGAAGCTTTCTTT	CASSGTGSVNTEAFF
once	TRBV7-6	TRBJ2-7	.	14	TGTGCCAGCAGCCGTGATACTAGTCCCTACGAGCAGTACTTC	CASSRDTSPYEQYF
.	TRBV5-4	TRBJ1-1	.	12	TGTGCCAGCAGCCTAGCCTACACTGAAGCTTTCTTT	CASSLAYTEAFF